This T cell receptor (beta chain) derives from a study of blood T cell repertoires in COVID-19. The wider study: T cells, B-cell-depleted T cells, or PBMCs provided the cDNA or gDNA that served as material.

Per germline, CDR1 MNHNS and CDR2 SASEGT. The CDR3 is 12 amino acids. V gave up 7 bases and J gave up 2 bases, with 9 bases separating them. Original analysis: Researchers report that nucleated cell counts were estimated from reference gene primer amplification. Some clones are missing from TCRdb's copy, which holds only in-frame ones; the method was immunoSEQ multiplex PCR. The V and J calls and clone size were taken over from that table, and D and trimming were inferred from the DNA. The data contain roughly 200,000 clones, about 85% of them singletons. The chain links TRBV6-1 to TRBJ2-7; D not resolved. This clonotype was obtained from a woman older than 75 with active or convalescent COVID-19. The source material was peripheral blood. The CDR3 bases are TGTGCCAGCACTATCCCCCCCTACGAGCAGTACTTC. The encoded protein is CASTIPPYEQYF.